The rows below give T cell receptor beta chains drawn from one sample of a study of blood T cell repertoires in COVID-19. TCRdb's table, derived via immunoSEQ multiplex PCR, lists solely in-frame clones and lacks some. This table has 150,000 to 200,000 clones, roughly 89% appearing once. Sequenced input: peripheral blood. The receptors were gathered from a woman younger than 30 who had recovered from COVID-19. Each CDR3 is given with its conserved first and last residue. The D gene is left open where the match is weak. Clone sizes are given selectively: once, few, many, or a class where the clone is expanded.

j_call: TRBJ2-7
clone_size: -
d_call: -
v_call: TRBV7-2
cdr3_aa: CASSPGGGGEQYF
cdr3_nt: TGTGCCAGCAGCCCCGGGGGCGGGGGCGAGCAGTACTTC

j_call: TRBJ2-2
clone_size: -
d_call: -
v_call: TRBV7-2
cdr3_aa: CASNLEQGPSTGELFF
cdr3_nt: TGTGCCAGCAACCTCGAACAGGGACCGAGCACCGGGGAGCTGTTTTTT

j_call: TRBJ2-3
clone_size: -
d_call: TRBD2
v_call: TRBV6-5
cdr3_aa: CASSFPTLAGGHTQYF
cdr3_nt: TGTGCCAGCAGTTTCCCTACACTAGCGGGAGGGCATACGCAGTATTTT

j_call: TRBJ1-6
clone_size: few
d_call: TRBD1
v_call: TRBV2
cdr3_aa: CASSADRAGSPLHF
cdr3_nt: TGTGCCAGCAGTGCAGACAGGGCCGGTTCACCCCTCCACTTT

j_call: TRBJ1-2
clone_size: once
d_call: TRBD1
v_call: TRBV5-1
cdr3_aa: CASSLRTGRDGYTF
cdr3_nt: TGCGCCAGCAGCTTAAGGACAGGGAGGGACGGCTACACCTTC

j_call: TRBJ2-4
clone_size: -
d_call: TRBD1
v_call: TRBV24-1
cdr3_aa: CATSDPRGGFENIQYF
cdr3_nt: TGTGCCACCAGTGACCCACGAGGGGGCTTCGAAAACATTCAGTACTTC

j_call: TRBJ1-3
clone_size: once
d_call: -
v_call: TRBV23-1
cdr3_aa: CASSQSAVRLRSGNTIYF
cdr3_nt: TGCGCCAGCAGTCAATCAGCGGTCAGGCTTAGATCTGGAAACACCATATATTTT

j_call: TRBJ1-2
clone_size: -
d_call: -
v_call: TRBV5-1
cdr3_aa: CASNLEDSPLNSYGYTF
cdr3_nt: TGCGCCAGCAACTTGGAGGACAGCCCCTTGAACAGCTATGGCTACACCTTC

j_call: TRBJ2-5
clone_size: -
d_call: -
v_call: TRBV6-5
cdr3_aa: CASSYRGSRETQYF
cdr3_nt: TGTGCCAGCAGTTACCGCGGATCGCGAGAGACCCAGTACTTC

j_call: TRBJ2-7
clone_size: -
d_call: TRBD1
v_call: TRBV29-1
cdr3_aa: CSVVGPGDRVSYEQYF
cdr3_nt: TGCAGCGTTGTGGGGCCGGGGGACAGGGTTTCCTACGAGCAGTACTTC

j_call: TRBJ2-7
clone_size: -
d_call: TRBD1
v_call: TRBV7-6
cdr3_aa: CASRMTGSHEQYF
cdr3_nt: TGTGCCAGCAGGATGACAGGGTCCCACGAGCAGTACTTC

j_call: TRBJ2-5
clone_size: -
d_call: TRBD2
v_call: TRBV9
cdr3_aa: CASSPPPSGRHQETQYF
cdr3_nt: TGTGCCAGCAGCCCCCCGCCTAGCGGGAGGCATCAAGAGACCCAGTACTTC

j_call: TRBJ1-4
clone_size: -
d_call: -
v_call: TRBV6-5
cdr3_aa: CASTAGGEKLFF
cdr3_nt: TGTGCCAGCACCGCCGGGGGGGAAAAACTGTTTTTT

j_call: TRBJ1-4
clone_size: -
d_call: -
v_call: TRBV27
cdr3_aa: CASSLSIFFSNEKLFF
cdr3_nt: TGTGCCAGCAGTTTATCAATATTTTTTTCTAATGAAAAACTGTTTTTT

j_call: TRBJ2-5
clone_size: -
d_call: TRBD2
v_call: TRBV5-1
cdr3_aa: CASSLRLAGEETQYF
cdr3_nt: TGCGCCAGCAGCTTGAGACTAGCGGGGGAAGAGACCCAGTACTTC

j_call: TRBJ1-1
clone_size: -
d_call: -
v_call: TRBV9
cdr3_aa: CASSVTGNTEAFF
cdr3_nt: TGTGCCAGCAGCGTGACGGGTAACACTGAAGCTTTCTTT

j_call: TRBJ1-1
clone_size: once
d_call: -
v_call: TRBV19
cdr3_aa: CASNGAGNTEAFF
cdr3_nt: TGTGCCAGTAATGGGGCGGGAAACACTGAAGCTTTCTTT

j_call: TRBJ1-1
clone_size: many
d_call: -
v_call: TRBV5-6
cdr3_aa: CASSLGESTEAFF
cdr3_nt: TGTGCCAGCAGCTTGGGGGAGAGCACTGAAGCTTTCTTT

j_call: TRBJ1-6
clone_size: -
d_call: -
v_call: TRBV5-6
cdr3_aa: CASSLGGLNPYLNNSPLHF
cdr3_nt: TGTGCCAGCAGCTTGGGGGGGCTTAATCCATATTTGAATAATTCACCCCTCCACTTT

j_call: TRBJ1-6
clone_size: -
d_call: TRBD1
v_call: TRBV27
cdr3_aa: CASSLGTENSPLHF
cdr3_nt: TGTGCCAGCAGTTTAGGGACAGAAAATTCACCCCTCCACTTT

j_call: TRBJ2-4
clone_size: -
d_call: TRBD1
v_call: TRBV4-1
cdr3_aa: CASSHTGTGGNIQYF
cdr3_nt: TGCGCCAGCAGCCACACCGGGACAGGGGGTAACATTCAGTACTTC

j_call: TRBJ2-7
clone_size: -
d_call: -
v_call: TRBV5-6
cdr3_aa: CVSSFGTGVPNEQYF
cdr3_nt: TGTGTCAGCAGCTTCGGGACTGGAGTCCCCAACGAGCAGTACTTC

j_call: TRBJ2-5
clone_size: -
d_call: -
v_call: TRBV2
cdr3_aa: CASSAPFWEVETQYF
cdr3_nt: TGTGCCAGCAGCGCTCCGTTTTGGGAGGTGGAGACCCAGTACTTC

j_call: TRBJ2-2
clone_size: -
d_call: -
v_call: TRBV6-6
cdr3_aa: CASSPRRGDPKNTGELFF
cdr3_nt: TGTGCCAGCAGTCCAAGAAGAGGAGATCCTAAGAACACCGGGGAGCTGTTTTTT

j_call: TRBJ2-1
clone_size: -
d_call: TRBD2
v_call: TRBV7-8
cdr3_aa: CASSLGGAGELYNEQFF
cdr3_nt: TGTGCCAGCAGCTTAGGGGGAGCGGGGGAACTATACAATGAGCAGTTCTTC

j_call: TRBJ2-2
clone_size: -
d_call: TRBD1
v_call: TRBV4-3
cdr3_aa: CASSQGLRQGAGELFF
cdr3_nt: TGCGCCAGCAGCCAAGGGCTCCGACAGGGGGCCGGGGAGCTGTTTTTT

j_call: TRBJ2-1
clone_size: -
d_call: TRBD1
v_call: TRBV7-2
cdr3_aa: CASSPRRRDRVMGEQFF
cdr3_nt: TGTGCCAGCAGCCCACGACGACGGGACAGGGTGATGGGCGAGCAGTTCTTC

j_call: TRBJ1-2
clone_size: -
d_call: TRBD1
v_call: TRBV5-1
cdr3_aa: CASSLIIIPDRPGYGYTF
cdr3_nt: TGCGCCAGCAGCCTCATCATAATACCGGACAGGCCGGGCTATGGCTACACCTTC

j_call: TRBJ2-5
clone_size: -
d_call: -
v_call: TRBV10-3
cdr3_aa: CAISEAGQRTQYF
cdr3_nt: TGTGCCATCAGTGAGGCGGGGCAACGGACCCAGTACTTC

j_call: TRBJ2-7
clone_size: -
d_call: -
v_call: TRBV6-5
cdr3_aa: CASRRQTSYEQYF
cdr3_nt: TGTGCCAGCAGACGACAGACCTCCTACGAGCAGTACTTC

j_call: TRBJ2-3
clone_size: -
d_call: -
v_call: TRBV6-4
cdr3_aa: CASSDRSETDTQYF
cdr3_nt: TGTGCCAGCAGTGACAGGAGCGAAACAGATACGCAGTATTTT

j_call: TRBJ1-1
clone_size: -
d_call: -
v_call: TRBV11-2
cdr3_aa: CASSLRREGNTEAFF
cdr3_nt: TGTGCCAGCAGCTTGCGACGGGAAGGGAACACTGAAGCTTTCTTT

j_call: TRBJ2-5
clone_size: -
d_call: -
v_call: TRBV5-8
cdr3_aa: CASSVYREETQYF
cdr3_nt: TGTGCCAGCAGCGTATACAGGGAGGAGACCCAGTACTTC

j_call: TRBJ2-2
clone_size: -
d_call: TRBD1
v_call: TRBV19
cdr3_aa: CASTDRGNTGELFF
cdr3_nt: TGTGCCAGTACTGACAGGGGAAACACCGGGGAGCTGTTTTTT

j_call: TRBJ1-1
clone_size: -
d_call: -
v_call: TRBV12-3/TRBV12-4
cdr3_aa: CASSFGGNTEAFF
cdr3_nt: TGTGCCAGCAGTTTCGGGGGGAACACTGAAGCTTTCTTT

j_call: TRBJ2-2
clone_size: -
d_call: -
v_call: TRBV5-8
cdr3_aa: CASSLGGPGELFF
cdr3_nt: TGTGCCAGCAGCCTGGGGGGGCCCGGGGAGCTGTTTTTT

j_call: TRBJ1-2
clone_size: -
d_call: -
v_call: TRBV30
cdr3_aa: CAWTAGARNYGYTF
cdr3_nt: TGTGCCTGGACGGCAGGGGCAAGGAACTATGGCTACACCTTC